The table lists the clone carrying this TCR beta chain with a few counts. What it recognizes is unknown. Other nucleotide sequences in the sample specify the same CDR3. Losses at the gene ends were 2 bases for V and 2 bases for J; bases not matched to a gene: 2. Per the germline V gene, CDR1 is MDHEN and CDR2 is SYDVKM. This CDR3 spans 15 amino acids. This sample stems from a study of beta chain features in type 1 diabetes. General study findings and limits: All four CD4+ subsets of Type 1 diabetes patients contained TCRB CDR3s that were moderately but significantly shorter. Resolution of whether HLA type affects TCRB rearrangement was not achieved here.

What was sequenced were expressed TCRB transcripts, since all of the isolated RNA had been reverse transcribed. TCRdb's copy holds only in-frame clones and misses some; the assay was immunoSEQ multiplex PCR. Among 300,000 to 350,000 clones listed, 6.5% to 10% were seen once. The sequence came from a woman aged 18-30 years in good health. J is TRBJ1-5 and V is TRBV28; 8 bases agree with TRBD1. The material sequenced was central memory CD4+ T cells from blood. The CDR3 protein is CASSLAGGGNQPQHF. For the CDR3, the DNA is TGTGCCAGCAGTTTAGCAGGGGGCGGCAATCAGCCCCAGCATTTT.